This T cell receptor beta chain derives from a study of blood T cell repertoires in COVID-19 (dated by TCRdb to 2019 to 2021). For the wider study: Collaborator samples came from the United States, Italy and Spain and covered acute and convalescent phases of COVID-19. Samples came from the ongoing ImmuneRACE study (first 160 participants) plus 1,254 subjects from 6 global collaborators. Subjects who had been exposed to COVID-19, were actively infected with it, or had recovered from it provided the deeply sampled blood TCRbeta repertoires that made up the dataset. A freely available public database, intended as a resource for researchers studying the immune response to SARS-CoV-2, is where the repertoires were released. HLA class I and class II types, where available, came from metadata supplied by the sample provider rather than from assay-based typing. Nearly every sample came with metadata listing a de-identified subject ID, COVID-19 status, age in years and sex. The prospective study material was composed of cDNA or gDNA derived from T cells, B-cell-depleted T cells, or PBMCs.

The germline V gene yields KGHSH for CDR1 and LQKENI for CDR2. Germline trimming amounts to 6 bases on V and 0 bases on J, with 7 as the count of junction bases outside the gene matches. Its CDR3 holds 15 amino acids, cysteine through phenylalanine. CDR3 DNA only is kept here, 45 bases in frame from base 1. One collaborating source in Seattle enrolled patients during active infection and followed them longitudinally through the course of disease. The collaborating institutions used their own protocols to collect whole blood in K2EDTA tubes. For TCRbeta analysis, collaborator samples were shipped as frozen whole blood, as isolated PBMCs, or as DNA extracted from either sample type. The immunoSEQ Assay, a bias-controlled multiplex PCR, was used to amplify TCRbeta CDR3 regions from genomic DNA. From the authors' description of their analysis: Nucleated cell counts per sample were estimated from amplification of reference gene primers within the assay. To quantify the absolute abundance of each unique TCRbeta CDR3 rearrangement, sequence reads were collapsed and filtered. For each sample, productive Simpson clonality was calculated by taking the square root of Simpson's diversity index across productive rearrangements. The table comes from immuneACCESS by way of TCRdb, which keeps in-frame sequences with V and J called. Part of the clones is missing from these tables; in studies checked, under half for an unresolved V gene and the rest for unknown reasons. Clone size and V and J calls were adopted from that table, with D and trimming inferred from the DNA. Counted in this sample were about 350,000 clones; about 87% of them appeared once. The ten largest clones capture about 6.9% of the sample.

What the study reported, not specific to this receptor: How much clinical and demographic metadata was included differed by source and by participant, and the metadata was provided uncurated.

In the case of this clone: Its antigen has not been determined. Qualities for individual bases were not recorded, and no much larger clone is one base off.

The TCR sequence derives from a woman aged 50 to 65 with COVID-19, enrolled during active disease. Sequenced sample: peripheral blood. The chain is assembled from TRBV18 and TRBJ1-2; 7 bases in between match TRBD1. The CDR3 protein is CASSPTDRANYGYTF. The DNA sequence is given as TGTGCCAGCTCGCCTACTGACAGGGCTAACTATGGCTACACCTTC.